The T cell receptor (beta chain) under discussion was sequenced for a study of blood T cell repertoires in COVID-19. In the study overall: The United States, Italy and Spain provided the acute and convalescent COVID-19 samples.

Method: immunoSEQ multiplex PCR; TCRdb's copy keeps in-frame clones and lacks some. The sample yields under 300,000 clones, roughly four fifths seen once. Germline CDR1 is LGHNA and CDR2 is YSLEER. The V and J ends lost 0 bases and 4 bases, in that order; junction bases with no gene match: 5. This CDR3 contains 15 residues. Sequenced input: peripheral blood. The TCR comes from a woman under 30 with acute or convalescent COVID-19. The rearrangement joins TRBV4-3 to TRBJ1-2, with 7 bases identical to TRBD1. The DNA of the CDR3 is TGCGCCAGCAGCCAAGAGACAGGGAATAGCTATGGCTACACCTTC. Amino acids: CASSQETGNSYGYTF.